This TCR beta chain was observed in a study of blood T cells in healthy people across ages. The CDR3 has 14 amino acids. Germline V CDR1 and CDR2: ENHRY, SYGVKD. The count of this clonotype is one. Being one base from a much bigger clone, this may be a read error. Primed by a sample-barcoded 5' primer and a J-beta primer mix, a second PCR proceeded for about 7 to 11 cycles. Every individual sample yielded 2.5 million or more paired-end reads (each containing CDR3). TCRdb recomputed calls from the 5' RACE reads with MiXCR, one row per CDR3 protein. The table lists roughly 1,700,000 distinct CDR3 sequences, 28% of them singletons.

The chain carries TRBV10-3 and TRBJ2-1, with 7 bases aligning to TRBD2. The sample was blood. This receptor was identified in a woman aged 25 to 39 in good health. The CDR3 protein is CATKGTTLYNERFF. Written as DNA, the CDR3 is TGTGCCACCAAGGGGACTACCCTCTACAATGAGCGGTTCTTC.